This TCR beta chain was identified during a study of shared clonotypes between healthy human individuals. Germline CDR1 and CDR2: SGHTS and YDEGEE. V lost 1 base and J lost 2; bases outside the gene matches: 4. This CDR3 has 15 residues. CD45RO-negative, CCR7-positively selected cells formed the naive CD8 fraction, excluding terminally differentiated effector memory CD45RA+ cells. TCRdb's copy holds only in-frame clones and misses some; the assay was immunoSEQ multiplex PCR. The sample contains around 2,000,000 clones, less than 95% of which appear only once. The chain uses TRBV5-8 and TRBJ2-7; 9 positions match TRBD2. This TCR derives from a man younger than 35 in good health. Input material: naive CD8+ T cells sorted from blood. For the CDR3, the DNA is TGTGCCAGCAGCTTGATCACTAGCGGGCCCTACGAGCAGTACTTC. It yields the protein CASSLITSGPYEQYF.